These 23 T cell receptor beta chains originate from one sample sequenced in a study of blood T cell repertoires in COVID-19. The repertoire was sequenced with immunoSEQ multiplex PCR; TCRdb's copy has only in-frame clones and lacks some. The sample includes approximately 240,000 clones, 84% of them seen just once. Sample: peripheral blood. The receptors stem from a woman aged 60-75 years who had recovered from COVID-19.

This clone was seen a single time. The V gene is TRBV29-1, the J gene TRBJ1-2; TRBD1 matches at 7 bases. Germline values: CDR1 SQVTM, CDR2 ANQGSEA. The J segment lost 4 bases and the V segment lost 2 bases, leaving 4 bases of the junction unmatched. The CDR3 spans 13 residues. The CDR3 nucleotides read TGCAGCGTTGAACCCACAGGGGCCTATGGCTACACCTTC. This translates into CSVEPTGAYGYTF. The full variable domain, with the rest looked up from reference TRBV29-1 and TRBJ1-2, is SAVISQKPSRDICQRGTSLTIQCQVDSQVTMMFWYRQQPGQSLTLIATANQGSEATYESGFVIDKFPISRPNLTFSTLTVSNMSPEDSSIYLCSVEPTGAYGYTFGSGTRLTVV.

In regard to this clone: Relative to the germline gene, one junction end is altered; a read error may explain this. The V call is TRBV6-5, the J call TRBJ1-3; 7 nucleotides align to TRBD1. The CDR3 length is 15 residues. CDR1 and CDR2 from the germline V gene are MNHEY and SVGAGI. The chain's CDR3 is CASSYSQGMGKHHIF. CDR3 DNA sequence: TGTGCCAGCAGTTACTCACAGGGGATGGGGAAACACCATATATTT.

This clone appeared a few times. The chain carries TRBV2 and TRBJ1-1, with D unclear. Trimming removed 11 bases from V and 1 base from J, with 14 bases in between. The CDR3 is 13 residues long. Germline V gene lookup returns CDR1 SNHLY and CDR2 FYNNEI. Here the CDR3 DNA reads TGTGCCGGCAAAGTCGATAGGAACACTGAAGCTTTCTTT. The encoded protein is CAGKVDRNTEAFF. Looking up the rest from reference TRBV2 and TRBJ1-1 gives the full variable domain: EPEVTQTPSHQVTQMGQEVILRCVPISNHLYFYWYRQILGQKVEFLVSFYNNEISEKSEIFDDQFSVERPDGSNFTLKIRSTKLEDSAMYFCAGKVDRNTEAFFGQGTRLTVV.

The CDR3, as DNA: TGTGCCAGCAGCGACCCGACTAGCGGGGGGTACGAGCAGTACTTC. Its protein is CASSDPTSGGYEQYF. V is TRBV5-6 and J is TRBJ2-7; 13 positions match TRBD2. There are 15 residues in the CDR3. The germline gives CDR1 SGHDT, CDR2 YYEEEE. The ends lost 4 bases at V and 4 bases at J; junction bases unmatched: 5. Looking up the rest from reference TRBV5-6 and TRBJ2-7 gives the full variable domain: DAGVTQSPTHLIKTRGQQVTLRCSPKSGHDTVSWYQQALGQGPQFIFQYYEEEERQRGNFPDRFSGHQFPNYSSELNVNALLLGDSALYLCASSDPTSGGYEQYFGPGTRLTVT.

This chain connects TRBV19 to TRBJ1-5; the match to TRBD1 covers 7 bases. CDR1 and CDR2 from the germline V gene are LNHDA and SQIVND (reference sequence). The trim removed 6 bases at V and 1 base at J, leaving 9 bases unmatched. This CDR3 is built from 16 residues. CDR3 nucleotides: TGTGCCAGTAGCCGAGGACAGGAAGGGAGCAATCAGCCCCAGCATTTT. Its translation: CASSRGQEGSNQPQHF.

The chain couples TRBV5-1 to TRBJ2-3; 9 bases agree with TRBD2. The CDR3 covers 16 residues. V trimming: 0 bases; J trimming: 2 bases; junction bases outside the gene matches: 4. CDR1 and CDR2 (germline): SGHRS, YFSETQ. CDR3: CASSLGRGGHTDTQYF. CDR3 DNA sequence: TGCGCCAGCAGCTTGGGGCGGGGGGGCCACACAGATACGCAGTATTTT.

V usage is TRBV27 and J usage is TRBJ2-7, with TRBD1 as a possible D gene (5 bases). Germline V gives CDR1 MNHEY, CDR2 SMNVEV (reference sequence). The CDR3 totals 11 residues. The V gene lost 6 bases and the J gene lost 3 bases, with 6 bases spanning the gap. The CDR3 sequence: CASRDNYEQYF. The CDR3 DNA follows: TGTGCCAGCAGGGACAACTACGAGCAGTACTTC.

This chain uses TRBV10-3 with TRBJ2-1; TRBD2 agrees at 10 bases. J lost 7 bases, V lost 6 bases, and 6 bases had no gene match. CDR1 ENHRY and CDR2 SYGVKD come from the germline V gene. CDR3 length: 14 amino acids. The CDR3 protein is CAIRIAGGLNEQFF. CDR3 coding DNA: TGTGCCATCAGAATAGCGGGGGGCTTAAATGAGCAGTTCTTC.

This rearrangement joins TRBV5-1 to TRBJ1-6; D remains ambiguous. Trimming took 5 bases from V and 8 from J, leaving 17 bases between them. The CDR3 spans 15 residues. Germline loops: CDR1 SGHRS, CDR2 YFSETQ. The CDR3 sequence: CASSELPSLDSPLHF. CDR3 in DNA: TGCGCCAGCAGTGAGCTCCCCTCGTTGGATTCACCCCTCCACTTT.

The chain joins TRBV12-3 or TRBV12-4 to TRBJ1-2; 9 nucleotides line up with TRBD1. With 1 base clipped from V and 8 bases from J, the junction kept 2 bases outside the gene matches. CDR3 length: 13 amino acids. CDR3 nucleotides: TGTGCCAGCAGTTTAGGACAGGGGGACGGCTACACCTTC. It is translated as CASSLGQGDGYTF.

A note on this clone: This same CDR3 is encoded by further DNA sequences in the sample. V usage is TRBV7-3 and J usage is TRBJ2-5, with TRBD1 as a possible D gene (6 bases). This CDR3 is 14 amino acids long. Germline CDR1 SGHTA, CDR2 FQGTGA. V lost 5 bases and J 1 base, leaving 11 bases between the germline ends. The CDR3 sequence is CASSPTGLQETQYF. The CDR3 coding sequence is TGTGCCAGCAGCCCTACAGGGCTCCAAGAGACCCAGTACTTC.

Remarks on this clone: This sample also contains other DNA sequences that code for the same CDR3. V is TRBV9 and J is TRBJ2-1; 11 nucleotides match TRBD2. Germline CDR1 is SGDLS and CDR2 is YYNGEE. Germline trimming cut 0 bases from V and 7 bases from J; bases unmatched to any gene: 0. This CDR3 is built from 14 residues. The CDR3 sequence: CASSVASGGNEQFF. The CDR3 nucleotides are TGTGCCAGCAGCGTAGCTAGCGGGGGGAATGAGCAGTTCTTC.

In this sample, this clone turned up a few times. The V call is TRBV5-1, the J call TRBJ1-2; perhaps TRBD1 as D (6 bases). Germline loops: CDR1 SGHRS, CDR2 YFSETQ. Trimming took off 4 bases at V and 2 bases at J, with 18 bases between the two ends. There are 16 residues in the CDR3. The CDR3 coding sequence is TGCGCCAGCAGCCGCGGGGGGCTGGGGACCAACTATGGCTACACCTTC. It specifies CASSRGGLGTNYGYTF.

As DNA, the CDR3 is TGTGCCAGCAGCTTAGGTCCGGGACAGGTTTACAATGAGCAGTTCTTC. It translates to CASSLGPGQVYNEQFF. This chain uses TRBV11-2 with TRBJ2-1; TRBD1 aligns across 8 bases. J lost 4 bases, V lost 1 base, and 6 bases had no gene match. The germline V gene has CDR1 SGHAT and CDR2 FQNNGV. The length of the CDR3 is 16 residues.

The rearrangement uses TRBV6-5 and TRBJ2-5; 8 bases agree with TRBD1. The germline V gene encodes CDR1 MNHEY and CDR2 SVGAGI. The CDR3 extends over 15 amino acids. J lost 4 bases, V lost 6 bases, and 10 bases had no gene match. The CDR3 DNA is TGTGCCAGCAGCCCACCGGGACAGGTGTTAGAGACCCAGTACTTC. Translated, it gives CASSPPGQVLETQYF.

J is TRBJ2-4 and V is TRBV27; 10 bases match TRBD2. V lost 5 bases and J lost 0; bases outside the gene matches: 10. Germline V gene lookup returns CDR1 MNHEY and CDR2 SMNVEV (reference sequence). This CDR3 spans 18 amino acids. CDR3 nucleotide sequence: TGTGCCAGCAGTCCAATAGCGGGGGGTGACCTAGCCAAAAACATTCAGTACTTC. As protein: CASSPIAGGDLAKNIQYF.

This chain joins TRBV18 and TRBJ2-3, with a possible D match to TRBD2 (5 bases). The CDR3 is 14 amino acids. V lost 2 bases and J 4 bases, leaving 10 bases between the germline ends. Germline-derived CDR1 and CDR2 are KGHSH and LQKENI. The CDR3 sequence: CASSPVARADTQYF. Written as DNA, the CDR3 is TGTGCCAGCTCACCAGTCGCGCGGGCAGATACGCAGTATTTT.

In regard to this clone: Additional DNA sequences in this sample encode the identical CDR3. The CDR3 DNA sequence: TGTGCCAGCACCCTGACTAGCGGAGGACAAGAGACCCAGTACTTC. This translates into CASTLTSGGQETQYF. This chain links TRBV7-9 with TRBJ2-5, with 9 bases that match TRBD2. Germline values: CDR1 SEHNR, CDR2 FQNEAQ (reference sequence). This CDR3 comprises 15 residues. V shed 7 bases and J 2 bases; nucleotides not matched to a gene: 8.

This chain links TRBV4-1 with TRBJ2-5; D is unclear. V was clipped by 0 bases and J by 2 bases, with 10 bases between them. The CDR3 has 15 residues. Germline V gene sequence: CDR1 MGHRA, CDR2 YSYEKL. DNA of the CDR3: TGCGCCAGCAGCCAAGAAGTAGCTAGTCAAGAGACCCAGTACTTC. Its translation is CASSQEVASQETQYF.

This clone appeared many times. The chain recombines TRBV7-8 with TRBJ1-6; 7 nucleotides line up with TRBD1. Trimming cost V 5 bases and J 0 bases; bases outside gene matches: 7. The CDR3 totals 17 residues. From germline, CDR1 is SGHVS and CDR2 FQNEAQ. In DNA, the CDR3 is TGTGCCAGCAGCGCCAAGACAGGGAGCTCCTATAATTCACCCCTCCACTTT. It specifies CASSAKTGSSYNSPLHF.

V gene TRBV21-1 combines with J gene TRBJ1-5; the D call TRBD1 from the table was never checked on the DNA. TRBV21-1 is a recognized pseudogene. This CDR3 is built from 16 residues. CDR3 DNA: TGTGCCAGCAGCAAAGAGGGACAGGTTAGCAATCAGCCCCAGCATTTT. It encodes CASSKEGQVSNQPQHF.

The V call is TRBV7-9, the J call TRBJ1-2; 7 bases are shared with TRBD1. V gave up 3 bases and J gave up 4 bases; unmatched junction bases: 8. Per germline, CDR1 SEHNR and CDR2 FQNEAQ (reference sequence). This CDR3 contains 15 residues. The CDR3: CASSLTGSSVYGYTF. CDR3 DNA: TGTGCCAGCAGCTTGACAGGGTCCAGTGTCTATGGCTACACCTTC. The variable domain in full, completed from reference TRBV7-9 and TRBJ1-2, reads DTGVSQNPRHKITKRGQNVTFRCDPISEHNRLYWYRQTLGQGPEFLTYFQNEAQLEKSRLLSDRFSAERPKGSFSTLEIQRTEQGDSAMYLCASSLTGSSVYGYTFGSGTRLTVV.

This clone appeared once. This CDR3 reads CASSPAGTGSTGELFF. In DNA, the CDR3 is TGTGCCAGCTCACCCGCCGGGACAGGGAGCACCGGGGAGCTGTTTTTT. The V and J genes are TRBV18 and TRBJ2-2; 9 bases fit TRBD1. With 3 bases clipped from V and 4 bases from J, the junction kept 6 bases outside the gene matches. Germline CDR1 reads KGHSH; CDR2 reads LQKENI. The CDR3 has 16 amino acids.